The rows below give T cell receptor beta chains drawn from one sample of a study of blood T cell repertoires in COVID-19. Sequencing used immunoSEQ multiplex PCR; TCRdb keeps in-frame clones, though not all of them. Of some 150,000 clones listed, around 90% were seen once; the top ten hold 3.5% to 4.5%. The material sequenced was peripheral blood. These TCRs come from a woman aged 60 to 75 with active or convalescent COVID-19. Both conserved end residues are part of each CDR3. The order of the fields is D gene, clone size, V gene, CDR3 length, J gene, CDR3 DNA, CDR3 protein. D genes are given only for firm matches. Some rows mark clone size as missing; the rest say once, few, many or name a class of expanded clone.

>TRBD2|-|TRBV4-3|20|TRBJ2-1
TGCGCCAGCAGCCAAGATTTGGGACTAGCGGCCCAGAGCTCCTACAATGAGCAGTTCTTC
CASSQDLGLAAQSSYNEQFF
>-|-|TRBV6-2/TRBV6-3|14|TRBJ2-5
TGTGCCAGCAGTTACACTGAGGGTCAAGAGACCCAGTACTTC
CASSYTEGQETQYF
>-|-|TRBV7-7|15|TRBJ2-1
TGTGCTAGCAGCCCGGATGGGAGGCTGCACAATGAGCAGTTCTTC
CASSPDGRLHNEQFF
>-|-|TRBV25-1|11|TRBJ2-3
TGTGCCAGCAGTGTCTCGAGTACGCAGTATTTT
CASSVSSTQYF
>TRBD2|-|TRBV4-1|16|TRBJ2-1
TGCGCCAGCAGCCAAGCCCAAGCGGGGGGGTTGGATGAGCAGTTCTTC
CASSQAQAGGLDEQFF
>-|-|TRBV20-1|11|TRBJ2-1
TGCAGTGCTAGTCTCCTCGGGGGTCTGTTCTTC
CSASLLGGLFF
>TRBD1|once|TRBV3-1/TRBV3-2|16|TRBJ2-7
TGTGCCAGCAGCCATGCCCCCGGGACAGGGTCCTACGAGCAGTACTTC
CASSHAPGTGSYEQYF
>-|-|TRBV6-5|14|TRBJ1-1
TGTGCCAGCACCCAGGGGAATTGGGGCACTGAAGCTTTCTTT
CASTQGNWGTEAFF
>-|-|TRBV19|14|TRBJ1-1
TGTGCCAGTAGTCCCGAGTGGGAGGGGACTGAAGCTTTCTTT
CASSPEWEGTEAFF
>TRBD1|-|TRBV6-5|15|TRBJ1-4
TGTGCCAGCAGTCTACAGGGGCGGGGGGGTGAAAAACTGTTTTTT
CASSLQGRGGEKLFF
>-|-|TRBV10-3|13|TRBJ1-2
TGTGCCATCAGTGAGGGACAGAACTATGGCTACACCTTC
CAISEGQNYGYTF
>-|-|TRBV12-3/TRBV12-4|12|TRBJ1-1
TGTGCCAGCAGTCCCCGGGGCACTGAAGCTTTCTTT
CASSPRGTEAFF
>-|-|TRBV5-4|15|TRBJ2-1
TGTGCCAGCAGCGGCACAGGAGTCTCCTACAATGAGCAGTTCTTC
CASSGTGVSYNEQFF
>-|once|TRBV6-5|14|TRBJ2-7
TGTGCCAGCAGTTTGGGGCATCGGTCCTACGAGCAGTACTTC
CASSLGHRSYEQYF
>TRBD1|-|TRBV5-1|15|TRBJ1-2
TGCGCCAGCAGCATAGAGGGACAGGGCGGTTCAGGCTACACCTTC
CASSIEGQGGSGYTF
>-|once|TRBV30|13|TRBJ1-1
TGTGCCTGGAGTGTAGGGGCGAACACTGAAGCTTTCTTT
CAWSVGANTEAFF
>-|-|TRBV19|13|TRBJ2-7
TGTGCCAGTAGCAATATGGGACTCTACGAGCAGTACTTC
CASSNMGLYEQYF
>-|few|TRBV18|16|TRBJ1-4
TGTGCCAGCTCACCTCAACCGGGCCCGGGGGATGAAAAACTGTTTTTT
CASSPQPGPGDEKLFF
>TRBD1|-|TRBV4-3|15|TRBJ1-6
TGCGCCAGCAGCCAAGATAAGGGGGCAGCTTCACCCCTCCACTTT
CASSQDKGAASPLHF
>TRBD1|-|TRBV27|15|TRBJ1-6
TGTGCCAGCAGTTTTAGCGACAGGGTTAATTCACCCCTCCACTTT
CASSFSDRVNSPLHF
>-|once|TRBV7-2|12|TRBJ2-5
TGTGCCAGCAGCTTAATGGTAGCGACCCAGTACTTC
CASSLMVATQYF
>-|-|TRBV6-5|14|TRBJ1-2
TGTGCCAGCAGCACCACCCCTGGACAGTCTGGCTACACCTTC
CASSTTPGQSGYTF